The rows below give T cell receptor beta chains drawn from one sample of a study of Ad26.COV2.S vaccination and SARS-CoV-2 variants. Profiled with immunoSEQ multiplex PCR; TCRdb holds only in-frame clones, not every one. The sample gives about 420,000 clones, more than 75% of which show up once; 3.6% is in the top ten. Sequencing was performed on peripheral blood, taken in a trial of Ad26.COV2.S vaccine versus placebo. The receptors originated from a person aged 18-65 years who received the Ad26.COV2.S COVID-19 vaccine or a placebo. CDR3s include the opening cysteine and the closing phenylalanine or tryptophan.

TRBV10-3	TRBJ2-7	CATRTSAVGEQYF
TRBV7-2	TRBJ1-2	CASSLVGGGYGYTF
TRBV19	TRBJ1-4	CASSIGRFNEKLFF
TRBV21-1	TRBJ1-5	CASSKNRGVDNQPQHF
TRBV5-4	TRBJ1-1	CASSWGQGFDRDTEAFF
TRBV11-2	TRBJ1-2	CASSARQGANYGYTF
TRBV12-3/TRBV12-4	TRBJ2-2	CASEGPHTGELFF
TRBV2	TRBJ1-2	CASSEGWVYGYTF
TRBV3-1/TRBV3-2	TRBJ2-3	CASSQGLAAGTDTQYF
TRBV7-8	TRBJ2-1	CASSFNRGGAFNEQFF
TRBV10-2	TRBJ2-2	CASSVVFGGANTGELFF
TRBV11-2	TRBJ2-7	CASSAGTGGYEQYF
TRBV6-2/TRBV6-3	TRBJ2-2	CASSYAGLATGELFF
TRBV3-1/TRBV3-2	TRBJ2-5	CASSQDAAAETQYF
TRBV19	TRBJ2-5	CASRGIQGARETQYF
TRBV5-1	TRBJ2-2	CASSLEGNTGELFF
TRBV11-2	TRBJ2-1	CASSSKLSSYNEQFF
TRBV11-3	TRBJ2-5	CASSLTSGTETQYF
TRBV12-3/TRBV12-4	TRBJ2-7	CASSLAAGNEQYF
TRBV2	TRBJ2-5	CASSAIREETQYF
TRBV11-2	TRBJ1-5	CASSLVGRSNQPQHF
TRBV28	TRBJ2-1	CASSPLWGAGSYNEQFF
TRBV27	TRBJ1-2	CAAGRRDGYTF
TRBV7-9	TRBJ2-2	CASSYTRTGTGELFF